Presented here are 4 T cell receptor beta chains from one specimen sequenced in a study of cytomegalovirus exposure and HLA in healthy donors. PCR was performed using 60 Vbeta and 13 Jbeta primers. Generated by immunoSEQ multiplex PCR, the TCRdb table keeps only in-frame clones and is missing some. The sample holds about 190,000 clones, roughly four fifths seen once. The source material was PBMCs. The receptors stem from a woman aged 25 to 39 in good health and CMV-seropositive.

This clone was picked up a small number of times. The chain links TRBV6-5 to TRBJ2-3; 11 bases line up with TRBD2. Per the germline V gene, CDR1 is MNHEY and CDR2 is SVGAGI. The length of the CDR3 is 15 residues. V gave up 2 bases and J gave up 6 bases; unmatched junction bases: 4. The CDR3 protein is CASSYISGRVDTQYF. In DNA form, the CDR3 reads TGTGCCAGCAGTTACATTAGCGGGAGGGTGGATACGCAGTATTTT.

The chain employs TRBV6-5 and TRBJ1-5; D perhaps matches TRBD1 (5 bases). The ends were cut back, 5 bases at V and 4 bases at J, with 15 bases in the middle. This CDR3 has 15 residues. The germline gives CDR1 MNHEY, CDR2 SVGAGI. The CDR3 is CASSTPQGWNQPQHF. The DNA of the CDR3 is TGTGCCAGCAGTACCCCGCAGGGTTGGAATCAGCCCCAGCATTTT.

The J gene is TRBJ1-5, the V gene TRBV2; tentatively, D is TRBD1 (5 bases). The CDR3 has 16 residues. V was cut by 0 bases and J by 0 bases, with 9 bases left in between. Germline V gene lookup returns CDR1 SNHLY and CDR2 FYNNEI. The CDR3 nucleotides read TGTGCCAGCAGTGAAGCGACAGAATATAGCAATCAGCCCCAGCATTTT. Its protein is CASSEATEYSNQPQHF.

The V call is TRBV2, the J call TRBJ2-5, with TRBD2 matching over 12 bases. The end of the DNA is better explained by TRBJ2-7, so the J call may be wrong. The CDR3 length is 15 residues. Germline V gives CDR1 SNHLY, CDR2 FYNNEI. The CDR3 DNA is TGTGCCAGCACGGGACTAGCGGGCCCGTCCTACGAGCAGTACTTC. Its translation is CASTGLAGPSYEQYF.